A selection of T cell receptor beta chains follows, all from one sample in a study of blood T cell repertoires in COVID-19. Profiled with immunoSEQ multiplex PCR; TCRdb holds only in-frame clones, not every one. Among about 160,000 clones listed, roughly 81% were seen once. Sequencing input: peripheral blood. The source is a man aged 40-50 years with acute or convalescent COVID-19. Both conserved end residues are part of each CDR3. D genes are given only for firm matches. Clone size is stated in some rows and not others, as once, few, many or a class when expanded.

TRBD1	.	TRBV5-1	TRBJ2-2	CASSAAGTGDFPTGELFF	TGCGCCAGCAGCGCGGCCGGGACAGGGGACTTCCCCACCGGGGAGCTGTTTTTT
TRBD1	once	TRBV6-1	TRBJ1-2	CASSSTGGNYGYTF	TGTGCCAGCAGTTCGACAGGGGGCAACTATGGCTACACCTTC
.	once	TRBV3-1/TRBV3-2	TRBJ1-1	CASSHGGANTEAFF	TGTGCCAGCAGCCACGGGGGGGCGAACACTGAAGCTTTCTTT
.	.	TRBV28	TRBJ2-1	CASSYRDWGNEQFF	TGTGCCAGCAGTTACCGGGACTGGGGCAATGAGCAGTTCTTC
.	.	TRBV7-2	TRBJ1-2	CASSLEPGSYGYTF	TGTGCCAGCAGCTTAGAGCCGGGGTCCTATGGCTACACCTTC
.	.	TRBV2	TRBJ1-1	CASSLRDSNTEAFF	TGTGCCAGCAGCCTCCGGGACTCAAACACTGAAGCTTTCTTT
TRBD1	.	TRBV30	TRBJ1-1	CAWSAGTGGEAFF	TGTGCCTGGAGCGCCGGGACAGGGGGCGAAGCTTTCTTT
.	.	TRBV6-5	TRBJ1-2	CASSYLGQPYTF	TGTGCCAGCAGTTACCTAGGACAGCCCTACACCTTC
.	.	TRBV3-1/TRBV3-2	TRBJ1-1	CASSGGVYTEAFF	TGTGCCAGCAGTGGGGGCGTCTACACTGAAGCTTTCTTT
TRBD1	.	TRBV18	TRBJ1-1	CASSLGVPRQGGTEAFF	TGTGCCAGCTCACTGGGCGTCCCGAGACAGGGTGGCACTGAAGCTTTCTTT
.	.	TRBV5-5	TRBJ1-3	CASSLATRGNTIYF	TGTGCCAGCAGCTTAGCAACTAGGGGAAACACCATATATTTT
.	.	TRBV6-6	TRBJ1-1	CASSGQYKAFF	TGTGCCAGCAGTGGACAATATAAAGCTTTCTTT
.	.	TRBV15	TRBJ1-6	CATSRDQGNSPLHF	TGTGCCACCAGCAGAGATCAGGGGAATTCACCCCTCCACTTT
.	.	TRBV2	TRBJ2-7	CASRRDTTYEQYF	TGTGCCAGCAGACGGGACACGACCTACGAGCAGTACTTC
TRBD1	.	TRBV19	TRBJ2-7	CASSITTGVSYEQYF	TGTGCCAGTAGTATTACAACAGGGGTGAGCTACGAGCAGTACTTC
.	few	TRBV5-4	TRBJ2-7	CASSRDRTLAYEQYF	TGTGCCAGCAGCCGCGATCGGACATTGGCCTACGAGCAGTACTTC
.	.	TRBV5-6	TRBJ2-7	CASSFGSNYEQYF	TGTGCCAGCAGCTTCGGGTCCAACTACGAGCAGTACTTC
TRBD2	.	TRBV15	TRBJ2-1	CATSTRTSPRNEQFF	TGTGCCACCAGCACAAGGACTAGCCCCCGGAATGAGCAGTTCTTC
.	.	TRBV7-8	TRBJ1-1	CASSRRGGTEAFF	TGTGCCAGCAGCCGTAGGGGAGGTACTGAAGCTTTCTTT
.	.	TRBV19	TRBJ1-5	CASSGQLTYSNQPQHF	TGTGCCAGTAGTGGACAGCTCACGTATAGCAATCAGCCCCAGCATTTT
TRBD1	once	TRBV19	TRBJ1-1	CASSISGQQNTEAFF	TGTGCCAGTAGTATCTCGGGACAGCAGAACACTGAAGCTTTCTTT
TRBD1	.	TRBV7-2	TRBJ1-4	CASSLGQTNEKLFF	TGTGCCAGCAGCCTGGGACAGACTAATGAAAAACTGTTTTTT
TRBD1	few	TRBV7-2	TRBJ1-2	CASSPTTTGPNYGYTF	TGTGCCAGCAGCCCGACGACGACAGGGCCGAACTATGGCTACACCTTC
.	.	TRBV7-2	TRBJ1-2	CASSLRVTGLSGYTF	TGTGCCAGCAGCCTAAGAGTCACAGGTTTAAGTGGCTACACCTTC
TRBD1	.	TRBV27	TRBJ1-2	CASSPQGAMNYGYTF	TGTGCCAGCAGTCCCCAGGGGGCTATGAACTATGGCTACACCTTC
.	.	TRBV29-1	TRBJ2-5	CSALDRTQYF	TGCAGCGCTCTAGACCGAACCCAGTACTTC
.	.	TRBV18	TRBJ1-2	CASSITGLRGYTF	TGTGCCAGCTCCATTACAGGGTTACGTGGCTACACCTTC
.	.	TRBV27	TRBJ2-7	CASRLGRSGEQYF	TGTGCCAGCAGATTGGGCAGGTCGGGAGAGCAGTACTTC
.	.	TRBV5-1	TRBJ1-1	CASSPATANTEAFF	TGCGCCAGCAGCCCGGCGACAGCGAACACTGAAGCTTTCTTT
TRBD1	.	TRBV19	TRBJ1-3	CASSDSGTGKRNTIYF	TGTGCCAGTAGTGACTCCGGGACAGGGAAACGAAACACCATATATTTT
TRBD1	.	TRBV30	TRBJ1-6	CAWGQVNSPLHF	TGTGCCTGGGGACAGGTTAATTCACCCCTCCACTTT
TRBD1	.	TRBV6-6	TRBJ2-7	CASSGTGGKDEQYF	TGTGCCAGCAGCGGGACAGGGGGCAAAGACGAGCAGTACTTC
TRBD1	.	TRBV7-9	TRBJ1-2	CASSPRTGSGYTF	TGTGCCAGCAGCCCGAGGACAGGGAGCGGCTACACCTTC
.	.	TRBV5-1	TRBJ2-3	CASAYRESTDTQYF	TGCGCCAGCGCATACAGGGAAAGCACAGATACGCAGTATTTT
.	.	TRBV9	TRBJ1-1	CASSARGLSTEAFF	TGTGCCAGCAGCGCGCGGGGCCTAAGCACTGAAGCTTTCTTT
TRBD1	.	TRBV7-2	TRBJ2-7	CASSPGTPGQSYEQYF	TGTGCCAGCAGTCCGGGCACTCCGGGACAGTCCTACGAGCAGTACTTC